This section outlines one TCR beta chain sequence together with its context. Its antigen is unknown. Per-base qualities were not stored, and no clone one base away is much larger. The library was generated by 5' RACE. Sequencing was carried out with an Illumina HiSeq 2500. A second PCR of about 6 to 11 cycles was performed with a sample-barcoded 5' primer and a J-beta primer mix. A template-switch 5' adaptor carrying 12 random nucleotides introduced a unique molecular identifier onto each TCR beta cDNA molecule. Each sample yielded at least 2.5 million CDR3-containing paired-end reads. First-strand cDNA synthesis was performed from all RNA using the Mint cDNA synthesis kit, with priming by a TRBC-specific oligonucleotide. After uracil-DNA glycosylase treatment, a first 18-cycle PCR used universal primers M1SS and BC2_uni_R on all cDNA. Processing in the source paper ran as follows. Normalization of each sample was performed by random selection of 1 million high-quality reads, each carrying a distinct molecular identifier. Reads with shared molecular identifiers were discarded instead of being binned into consensus sequences. MiTCR, with a Q25 quality threshold and the strictest error-elimination algorithm, was used for CDR3 identification, clonotype clustering and error correction. Lower-bound total TCR beta diversity was estimated with a nonparametric unseen species model using Euler transformation. TCRdb trimmed public reads at Q25 via fastp, called clones via MiXCR and kept in-frame beta chains. One record per CDR3 amino acid sequence lists the most common genes and DNA. The V and J calls come from TCRdb's annotation, not from the publication. The table for this sample lists approximately 1,100,000 distinct CDR3 sequences; around 43% of them were counted only once. Around 18% of the sample goes to the ten largest clones.

The 39 donors, aged about 6 to 95 years, were systemically healthy Caucasian individuals from Russia. Ten milliliters of peripheral blood were drawn from each donor into EDTA-treated Vacutainer tubes. Ficoll-Paque density-gradient centrifugation was used to isolate PBMCs, with at least 6.5 million per sample. Trizol reagent was used to extract total RNA from the PBMCs, yielding at least 5 micrograms per sample. For every donor, flow cytometry on a PBMC aliquot measured the percentage of naive CD45RAhigh/CD27high T cells. The data derive from a study of blood T cells in healthy people across ages (dated by TCRdb to between 2015 and 2017). In the study overall: In model experiments, roughly one uniquely barcoded TCR beta cDNA molecule per two T cells was captured by template switching. The study measured age-related changes in TCR beta repertoire diversity using deep sequencing normalized with unique cDNA molecular identifiers. The donors were divided into four age groups: young (average 16 years), middle-aged (under 40), aged (around 59) and long-lived (82). Donors of different ages were randomly distributed across sequencing lanes to avoid experimental bias. Two additional independent replicas of 1 million unique cDNA reads from the same blood draw were analyzed for two donors (one aged 18 to 30 and one aged 80 or older).

CDR1 and CDR2 were assigned from the germline V gene as MNHEY and SVGAGI. V is shortened by 5 bases, J by 4 bases, and the region joining them spans 15 bases. Reading from cysteine to phenylalanine, the CDR3 counts 15 amino acids. Just the 45-base CDR3 DNA is kept, in frame starting at base 1. Broad study findings and their caveats: Because the CMV infection status of the donors was unknown, age-related changes in expanded clonotypes may potentially have been confounded. Bulk unsorted PBMC profiling prevented conclusive comparison of naive and antigen-experienced compartments. Estimates of total diversity based on one million sequenced T cells were considered lower bounds and underestimates. Compared with the aged group, the long-lived group had more naive CD4+ T cells, fewer expanded clones and increased TCR diversity, suggesting age selection. Observed TCR beta diversity per million T cells fell roughly linearly with age, and a significant reduction was already apparent by age roughly 41. A strong correlation was found between observed TCR beta diversity and the percentage of naive T cells measured by flow cytometry.

The chain employs TRBV6-5 and TRBJ2-1, and the D gene may be TRBD2, 6 bases matching. The TCR originated in an older woman in good health. The sample taken for sequencing was blood. The DNA sequence reads TGTGCCAGCAGTGCGGACTACAGTACATACAATGAGCAGTTCTTC. This gives the protein CASSADYSTYNEQFF.